One T cell receptor (beta chain) is described in this entry. Antigen unknown. This specimen comes from a study of human T cells and chemical hapten exposure. One entry per CDR3 protein results from TCRdb running MiXCR on the RACE reads. The table has tens of thousands of distinct CDR3 sequences, about 9% seen once. The CDR3 has 17 amino acids. Trimming removed 2 bases at V and 0 bases at J, with 14 bases between. Germline CDR1 reads LGHNT; CDR2 reads FRNRAP. Time point here: patch test 1, 2 weeks after DPC sensitization. Treatment denoted: therapeutic diphenylcyclopropenone sensitization with weekly scalp DPC. Study-wide results and limits: Healthy individuals' immune responses may differ from those of donors, who had alopecia.

This sequence originates from a woman between 45 and 65 years old with alopecia areata. Some clones in this sample may be carry-over from other donors' samples. J is TRBJ1-3 and V is TRBV12-5; possible D gene TRBD1, 6 bases. Sequenced here: whole blood, sampled in connection with sensitization to the hapten diphenylcyclopropenone (DPC). The CDR3 DNA reads as TGTGCTAGTGGTTTGCAGGAGGGGGTTATCTCTGGAAACACCATATATTTT. As protein: CASGLQEGVISGNTIYF.